This TCR beta chain appears in the sequencing data of a study of shared clonotypes between healthy human individuals. The CDR3 totals 15 residues. Germline-derived CDR1 and CDR2 are SNHLY and FYNNEI. The V end lost 0 bases, the J end lost 3 bases, and 11 bases lay between the germline ends. This table comes from immunoSEQ multiplex PCR, and its TCRdb copy is limited to in-frame clones, with some not included. This table holds about half a million clones, more than 75% found once. The sample taken for sequencing was PBMCs. The sequence was collected from a woman aged 40 to 55 in good health. Some clones in this sample may be carry-over from other donors' samples. This chain joins TRBV2 and TRBJ2-5, with D unclear. The CDR3 here is CASSEAPVPKETQYF. CDR3 nucleotides: TGTGCCAGCAGTGAAGCACCGGTCCCAAAAGAGACCCAGTACTTC.